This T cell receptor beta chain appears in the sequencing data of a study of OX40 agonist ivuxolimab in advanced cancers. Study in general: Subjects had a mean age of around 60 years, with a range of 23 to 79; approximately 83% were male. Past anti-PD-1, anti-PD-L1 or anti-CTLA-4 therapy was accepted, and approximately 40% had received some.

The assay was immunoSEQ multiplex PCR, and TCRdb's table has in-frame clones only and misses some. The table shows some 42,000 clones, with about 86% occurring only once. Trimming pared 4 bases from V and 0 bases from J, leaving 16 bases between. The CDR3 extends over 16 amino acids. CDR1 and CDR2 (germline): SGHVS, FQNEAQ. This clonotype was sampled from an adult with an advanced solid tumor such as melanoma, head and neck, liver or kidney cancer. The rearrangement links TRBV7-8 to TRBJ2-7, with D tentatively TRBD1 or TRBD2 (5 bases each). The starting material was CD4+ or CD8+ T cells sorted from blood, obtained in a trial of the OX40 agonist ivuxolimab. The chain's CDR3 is CASSSNFGTHSYEQYF. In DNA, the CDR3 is TGTGCCAGCAGCTCAAACTTCGGGACCCACTCCTACGAGCAGTACTTC.